This TCR beta chain was sequenced in a study of cytomegalovirus exposure and HLA in healthy donors. Whole-study findings and limits: Most TCR sequences were seen very rarely across donors, but some public TCRs occurred in many. An analysis done earlier found most TCR beta V segments productive about 87% or about 30% of the time.

Vbeta (60) and Jbeta (13) primers were used in the PCR. Measured with immunoSEQ multiplex PCR; TCRdb has only the in-frame clones, and not every one. The data hold 150,000 to 200,000 clones, with about 88% observed a single time. For this clone: What it binds is unknown.

The CDR3 runs to 17 residues. Trimming removed 1 base from V and 0 bases from J; junction bases left unmatched: 4. Germline V CDR1 and CDR2: MGHRA, YSYEKL. Sequencing was done on a sample of PBMCs. The source is a young man in good health and CMV-seropositive. The genes are TRBV4-1 and TRBJ2-2; 8 positions match TRBD2. As DNA, the CDR3 is TGCGCCAGCAGCCAAGGACTAGCGAGGACGAACACCGGGGAGCTGTTTTTT. This translates into CASSQGLARTNTGELFF.